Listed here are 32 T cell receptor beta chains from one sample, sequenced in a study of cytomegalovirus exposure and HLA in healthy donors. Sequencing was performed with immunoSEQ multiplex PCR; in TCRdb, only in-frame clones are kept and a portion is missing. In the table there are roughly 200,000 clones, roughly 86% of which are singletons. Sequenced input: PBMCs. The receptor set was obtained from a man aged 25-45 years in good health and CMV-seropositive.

The CDR3 reads CASSLAAGQGYEQYF. For the CDR3, the DNA is TGCGCCAGCAGCTTGGCCGCGGGACAGGGCTACGAGCAGTACTTC. The chain combines TRBV5-1 with TRBJ2-7, with 9 bases identical to TRBD1. V was pared by 0 bases and J by 3 bases, with 4 bases of the junction left unmatched. This CDR3 is built from 15 residues. CDR1 is SGHRS and CDR2 is YFSETQ in the germline V gene.

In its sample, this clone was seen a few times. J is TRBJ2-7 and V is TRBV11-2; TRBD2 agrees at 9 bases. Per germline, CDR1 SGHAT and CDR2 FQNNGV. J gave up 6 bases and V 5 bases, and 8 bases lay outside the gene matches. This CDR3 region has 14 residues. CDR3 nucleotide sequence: TGTGCCAGCAGCCCCGCGGGAGGGCCGCGCGAGCAGTACTTC. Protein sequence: CASSPAGGPREQYF.

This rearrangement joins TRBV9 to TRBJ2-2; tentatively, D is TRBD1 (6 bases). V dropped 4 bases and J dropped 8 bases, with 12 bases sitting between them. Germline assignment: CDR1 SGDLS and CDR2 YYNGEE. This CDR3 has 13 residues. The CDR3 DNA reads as TGTGCCAGCAGCCCCCCTGGGACAGGGGAGCTGTTTTTT. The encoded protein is CASSPPGTGELFF.

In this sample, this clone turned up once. The CDR3: CASSQPGLAGVNEQFF. The CDR3 DNA is TGTGCCAGCAGCCAACCCGGACTAGCGGGAGTAAATGAGCAGTTCTTC. V and J are TRBV14 and TRBJ2-1, with 13 bases aligning to TRBD2. Germline V gene lookup returns CDR1 SGHDN and CDR2 FVKESK. The junction had 5 bases not matched to a gene; V was cut back by 2 bases and J by 7 bases. The length of the CDR3 is 16 residues.

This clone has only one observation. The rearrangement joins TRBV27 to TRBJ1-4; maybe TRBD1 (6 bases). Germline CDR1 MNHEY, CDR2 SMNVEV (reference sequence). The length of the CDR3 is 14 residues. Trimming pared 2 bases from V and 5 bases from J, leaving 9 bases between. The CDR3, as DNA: TGTGCCAGCAGTTTAAGACAGGAGAATGAAAAACTGTTTTTT. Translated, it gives CASSLRQENEKLFF.

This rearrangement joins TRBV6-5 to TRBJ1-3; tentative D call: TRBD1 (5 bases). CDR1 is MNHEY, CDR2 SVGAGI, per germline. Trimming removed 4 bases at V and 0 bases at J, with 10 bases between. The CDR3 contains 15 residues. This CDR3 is CASSSRGGSGNTIYF. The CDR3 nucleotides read TGTGCCAGCAGTTCCCGGGGGGGCTCTGGAAACACCATATATTTT.

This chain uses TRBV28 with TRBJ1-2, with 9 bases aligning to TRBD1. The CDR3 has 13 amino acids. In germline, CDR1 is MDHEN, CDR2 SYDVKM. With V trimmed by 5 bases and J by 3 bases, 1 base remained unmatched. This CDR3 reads CASSDRGDYGYTF. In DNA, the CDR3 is TGTGCCAGCAGTGACAGGGGGGACTATGGCTACACCTTC.

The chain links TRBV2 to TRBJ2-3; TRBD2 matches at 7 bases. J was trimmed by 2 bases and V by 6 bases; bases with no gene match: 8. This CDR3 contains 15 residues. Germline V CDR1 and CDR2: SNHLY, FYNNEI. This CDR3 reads CASRGFGGFTDTQYF. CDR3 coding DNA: TGTGCCAGCAGGGGATTCGGGGGGTTCACAGATACGCAGTATTTT.

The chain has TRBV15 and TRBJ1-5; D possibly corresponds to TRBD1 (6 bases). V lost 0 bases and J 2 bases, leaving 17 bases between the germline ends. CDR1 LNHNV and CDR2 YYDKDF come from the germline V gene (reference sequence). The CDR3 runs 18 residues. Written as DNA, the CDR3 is TGTGCCACCAGCAGAGATTCGAACACAGGGATCGGCAATCAGCCCCAGCATTTT. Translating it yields CATSRDSNTGIGNQPQHF.

The CDR3 loop reads CASSWGGTDTQYF. DNA of the CDR3: TGCGCCAGCAGCTGGGGTGGGACAGATACGCAGTATTTT. This chain connects TRBV5-1 to TRBJ2-3, with D hard to call. Germline CDR1 and CDR2: SGHRS and YFSETQ. The CDR3 contains 13 residues. Trimming left V 3 bases short and J 3 bases short, with 8 bases between. The full variable domain, in which reference TRBV5-1 and TRBJ2-3 provide the parts outside the CDR3, is KAGVTQTPRYLIKTRGQQVTLSCSPISGHRSVSWYQQTPGQGLQFLFEYFSETQRNKGNFPGRFSGRQFSNSRSEMNVSTLELGDSALYLCASSWGGTDTQYFGPGTRLTVL.

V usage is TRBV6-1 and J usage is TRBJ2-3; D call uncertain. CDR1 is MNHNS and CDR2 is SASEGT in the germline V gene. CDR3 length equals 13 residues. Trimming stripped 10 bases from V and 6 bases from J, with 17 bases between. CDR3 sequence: CATGPLRADTQYF. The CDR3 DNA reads TGTGCCACCGGTCCTCTTCGGGCGGATACGCAGTATTTT.

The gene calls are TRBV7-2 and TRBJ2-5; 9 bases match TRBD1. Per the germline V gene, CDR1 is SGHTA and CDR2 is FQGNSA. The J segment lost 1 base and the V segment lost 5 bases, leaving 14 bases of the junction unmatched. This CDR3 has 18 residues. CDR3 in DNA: TGTGCCAGCAGCCGACCCGGGACTTTGACAGGGGGCCAAGAGACCCAGTACTTC. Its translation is CASSRPGTLTGGQETQYF.

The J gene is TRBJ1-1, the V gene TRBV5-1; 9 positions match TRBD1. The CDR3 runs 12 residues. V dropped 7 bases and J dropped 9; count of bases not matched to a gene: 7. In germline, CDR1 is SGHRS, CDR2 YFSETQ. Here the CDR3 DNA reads TGCGCCAGCCGCTCAGGACAGGGGCAAGCTTTCTTT. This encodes CASRSGQGQAFF.

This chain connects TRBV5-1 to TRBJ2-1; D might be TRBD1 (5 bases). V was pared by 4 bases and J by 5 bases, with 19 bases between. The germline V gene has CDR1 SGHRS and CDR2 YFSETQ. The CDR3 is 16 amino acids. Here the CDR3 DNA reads TGCGCCAGCAGCCCCCATCGACAGAGTCGAGACAATGAGCAGTTCTTC. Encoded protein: CASSPHRQSRDNEQFF.

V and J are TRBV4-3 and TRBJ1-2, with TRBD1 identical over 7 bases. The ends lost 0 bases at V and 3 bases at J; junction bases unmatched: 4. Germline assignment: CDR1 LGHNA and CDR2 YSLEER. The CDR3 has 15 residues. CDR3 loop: CASSQDQGGDYGYTF. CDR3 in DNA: TGCGCCAGCAGCCAAGACCAGGGGGGGGACTATGGCTACACCTTC.

CDR3 amino acids: CASSSSGLLHSYNEQFF. Here the CDR3 DNA reads TGTGCCAGCAGCTCCTCGGGTCTCCTGCACTCCTACAATGAGCAGTTCTTC. This chain uses TRBV11-3 with TRBJ2-1; D unclear. This CDR3 is built from 17 residues. V lost 4 bases and J lost 0, with 16 bases in between. Germline CDR1 reads SGHNT; CDR2 reads YENEEA.

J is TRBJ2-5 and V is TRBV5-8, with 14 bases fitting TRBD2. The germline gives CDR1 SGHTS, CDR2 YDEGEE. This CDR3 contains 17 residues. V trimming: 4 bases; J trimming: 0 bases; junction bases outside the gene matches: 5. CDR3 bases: TGTGCCAGCAGCGCGGGACTAGCGGGAGCCAACCAAGAGACCCAGTACTTC. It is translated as CASSAGLAGANQETQYF. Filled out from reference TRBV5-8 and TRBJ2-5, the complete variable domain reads EAGVTQSPTHLIKTRGQQATLRCSPISGHTSVYWYQQALGLGLQFLLWYDEGEERNRGNFPPRFSGRQFPNYSSELNVNALELEDSALYLCASSAGLAGANQETQYFGPGTRLLVL.

The CDR3 DNA reads TGCGCCAGCAGCCTCGTAGGGGACACTGAAGCTTTCTTT. Its translation: CASSLVGDTEAFF. The J gene is TRBJ1-1, the V gene TRBV4-1; D perhaps matches TRBD1 (5 bases). Germline lookup yields CDR1 MGHRA and CDR2 YSYEKL. The CDR3 has 13 residues. V shed 4 bases and J shed 3 bases, with 9 bases lying between them.

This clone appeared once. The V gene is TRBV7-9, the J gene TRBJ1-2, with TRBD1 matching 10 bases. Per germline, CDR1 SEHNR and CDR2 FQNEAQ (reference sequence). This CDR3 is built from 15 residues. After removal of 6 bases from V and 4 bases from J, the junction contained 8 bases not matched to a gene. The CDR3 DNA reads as TGTGCCAGCAGTCGACCGGGACAGGGGATCTATGGCTACACCTTC. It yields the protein CASSRPGQGIYGYTF.

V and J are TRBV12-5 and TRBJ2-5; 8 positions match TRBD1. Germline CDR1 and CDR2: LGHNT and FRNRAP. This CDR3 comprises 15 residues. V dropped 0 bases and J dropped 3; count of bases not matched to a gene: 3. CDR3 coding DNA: TGTGCTAGTGGTTTGGTACAGGGGGTGAAAGAGACCCAGTACTTC. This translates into CASGLVQGVKETQYF.

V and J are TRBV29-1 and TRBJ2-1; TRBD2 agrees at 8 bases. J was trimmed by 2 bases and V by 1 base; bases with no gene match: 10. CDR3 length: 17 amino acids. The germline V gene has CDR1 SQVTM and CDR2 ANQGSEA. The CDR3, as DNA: TGCAGCGTTGAAGGGTCGGAACTAGCGGAGACCTACAATGAGCAGTTCTTC. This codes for CSVEGSELAETYNEQFF.

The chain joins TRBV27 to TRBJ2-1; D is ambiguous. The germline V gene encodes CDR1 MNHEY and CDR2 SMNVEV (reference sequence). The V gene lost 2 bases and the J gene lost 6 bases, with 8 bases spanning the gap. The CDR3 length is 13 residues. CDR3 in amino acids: CASSLPPSNEQFF. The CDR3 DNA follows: TGTGCCAGCAGTTTACCACCCTCCAATGAGCAGTTCTTC.

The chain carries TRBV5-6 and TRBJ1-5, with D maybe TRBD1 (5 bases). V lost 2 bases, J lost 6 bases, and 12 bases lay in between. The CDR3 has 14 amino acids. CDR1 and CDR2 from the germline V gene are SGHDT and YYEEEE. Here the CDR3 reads CASSFFPGGQPQHF. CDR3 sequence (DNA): TGTGCCAGCAGCTTCTTTCCCGGGGGTCAGCCCCAGCATTTT.

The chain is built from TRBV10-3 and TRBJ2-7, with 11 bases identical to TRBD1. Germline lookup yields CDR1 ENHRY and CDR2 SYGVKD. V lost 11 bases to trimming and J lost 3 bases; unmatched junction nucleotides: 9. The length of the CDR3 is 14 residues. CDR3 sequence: CAASGTGGDYEQYF. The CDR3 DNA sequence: TGTGCCGCCTCCGGGACAGGGGGGGACTACGAGCAGTACTTC.

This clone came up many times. The CDR3 protein is CASSTPGNFWGYTF. In DNA, the CDR3 is TGTGCCAGCAGCACGCCAGGGAATTTTTGGGGCTACACCTTC. This sequence joins TRBV7-2 and TRBJ1-2; possible D gene TRBD1, 5 bases. The CDR3 sequence is 14 residues long. Germline V lookup: CDR1 SGHTA, CDR2 FQGNSA. Trimming pared 5 bases from V and 8 bases from J, leaving 18 bases between.

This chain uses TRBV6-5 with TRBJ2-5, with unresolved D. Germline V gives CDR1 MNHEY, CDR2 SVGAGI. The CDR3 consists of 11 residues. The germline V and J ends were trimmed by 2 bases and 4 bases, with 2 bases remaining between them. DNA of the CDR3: TGTGCCAGCAGTTACGGAGAGACCCAGTACTTC. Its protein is CASSYGETQYF.

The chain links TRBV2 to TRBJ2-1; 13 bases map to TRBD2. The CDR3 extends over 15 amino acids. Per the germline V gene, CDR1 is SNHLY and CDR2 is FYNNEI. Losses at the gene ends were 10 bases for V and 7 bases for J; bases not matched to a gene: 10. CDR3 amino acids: CATLQGLAGWNEQFF. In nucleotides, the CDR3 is TGTGCCACCCTCCAGGGACTAGCGGGATGGAATGAGCAGTTCTTC.

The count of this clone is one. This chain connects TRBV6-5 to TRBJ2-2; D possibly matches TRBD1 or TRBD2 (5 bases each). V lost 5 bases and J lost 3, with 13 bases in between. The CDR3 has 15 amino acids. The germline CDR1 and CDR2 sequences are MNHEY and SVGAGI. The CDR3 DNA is TGTGCCAGCAGTGGACTCAGGGATGACACCGGGGAGCTGTTTTTT. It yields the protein CASSGLRDDTGELFF.

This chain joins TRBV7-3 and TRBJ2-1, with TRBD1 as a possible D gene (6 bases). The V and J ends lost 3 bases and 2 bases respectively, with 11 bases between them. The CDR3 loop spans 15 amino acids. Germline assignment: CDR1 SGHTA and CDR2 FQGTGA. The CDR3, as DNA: TGTGCCAGCAGCTTTGGGACACTACCCTACAATGAGCAGTTCTTC. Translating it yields CASSFGTLPYNEQFF.

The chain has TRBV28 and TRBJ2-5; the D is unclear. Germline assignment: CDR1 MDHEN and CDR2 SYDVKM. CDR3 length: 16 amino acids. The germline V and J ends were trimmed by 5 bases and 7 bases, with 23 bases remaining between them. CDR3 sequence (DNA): TGTGCCAGCAGTAAACCCTCGGGCCCCAGCAGTAGGACCCAGTACTTC. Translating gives CASSKPSGPSSRTQYF.

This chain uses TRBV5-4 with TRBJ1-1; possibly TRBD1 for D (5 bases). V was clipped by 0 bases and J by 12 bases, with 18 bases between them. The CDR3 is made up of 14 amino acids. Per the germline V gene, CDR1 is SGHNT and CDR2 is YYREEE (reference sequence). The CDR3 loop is CASSLGQLNTGSFF. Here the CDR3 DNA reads TGTGCCAGCAGCTTGGGACAGCTGAACACTGGGTCTTTCTTT.

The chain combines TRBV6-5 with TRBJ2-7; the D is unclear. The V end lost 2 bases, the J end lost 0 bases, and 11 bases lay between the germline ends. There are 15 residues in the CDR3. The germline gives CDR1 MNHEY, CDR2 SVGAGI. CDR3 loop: CASSYISGRSYEQYF. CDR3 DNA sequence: TGTGCCAGCAGTTACATTTCAGGACGCTCCTACGAGCAGTACTTC.